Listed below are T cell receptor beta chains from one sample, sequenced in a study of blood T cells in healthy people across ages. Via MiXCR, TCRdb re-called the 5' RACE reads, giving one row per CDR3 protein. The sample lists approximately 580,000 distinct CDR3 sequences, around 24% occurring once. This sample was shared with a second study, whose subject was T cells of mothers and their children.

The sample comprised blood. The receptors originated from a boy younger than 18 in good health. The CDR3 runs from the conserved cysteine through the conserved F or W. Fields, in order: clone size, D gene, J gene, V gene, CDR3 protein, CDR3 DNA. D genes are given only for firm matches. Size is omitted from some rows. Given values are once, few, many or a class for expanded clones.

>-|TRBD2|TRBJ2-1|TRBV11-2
CASSRGLAGGRGNEQFF
TGTGCCAGCAGCCGAGGACTAGCGGGGGGTAGGGGCAATGAGCAGTTCTTC
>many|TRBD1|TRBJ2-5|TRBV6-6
CASSPVMGQQETQYF
TGTGCCAGCAGCCCGGTAATGGGACAGCAAGAGACCCAGTACTTC
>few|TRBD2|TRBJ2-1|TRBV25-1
CASALGRAGVWGSYNEQFF
TGTGCCAGCGCCTTGGGTAGAGCGGGAGTATGGGGCTCCTACAATGAGCAGTTCTTC
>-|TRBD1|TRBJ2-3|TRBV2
CASSVNRDRGTDTQYF
TGTGCCAGCAGCGTTAACCGGGACAGGGGCACAGATACGCAGTATTTT
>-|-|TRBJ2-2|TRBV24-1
CATSDRPTGELFF
TGTGCCACCAGTGATCGACCCACCGGGGAGCTGTTTTTT
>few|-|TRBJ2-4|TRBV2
CASEGVTKNIQYF
TGTGCCAGCGAGGGAGTAACCAAAAACATTCAGTACTTC
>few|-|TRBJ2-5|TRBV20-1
CSARDPLLVMGETQYF
TGCAGTGCTAGAGACCCCTTACTAGTCATGGGAGAGACCCAGTACTTC
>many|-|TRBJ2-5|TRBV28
CASSPLQVQRQETQYF
TGTGCCAGCAGTCCCCTACAAGTTCAGCGCCAAGAGACCCAGTACTTC
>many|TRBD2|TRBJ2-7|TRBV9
CASSVAGGFSYEQYF
TGTGCCAGCAGCGTAGCCGGGGGGTTCTCCTACGAGCAGTACTTC
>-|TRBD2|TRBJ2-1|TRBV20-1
CSAGDIAGGSYNEQFF
TGCAGTGCTGGGGATATAGCGGGAGGCTCCTACAATGAGCAGTTCTTC
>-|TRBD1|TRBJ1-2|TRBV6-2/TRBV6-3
CASSLLPPDRVDGYTF
TGTGCCAGCAGTCTACTTCCCCCCGACAGGGTTGACGGCTACACCTTC
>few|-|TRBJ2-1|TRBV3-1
CASSQVGTPLGLGNEQFF
TGTGCCAGCAGCCAAGTGGGGACCCCCCTAGGCCTCGGCAATGAGCAGTTCTTC
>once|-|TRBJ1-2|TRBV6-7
CASSVGSTSRYGYTF
TGTGCCAGCAGTGTAGGATCCACCAGTCGATATGGCTACACCTTC
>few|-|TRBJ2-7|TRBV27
CASSPSGPSSYEQYF
TGTGCCAGCAGTCCCAGCGGGCCAAGCTCCTACGAGCAGTACTTC
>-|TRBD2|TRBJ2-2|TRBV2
CASSEATRGTGELFF
TGTGCCAGCAGTGAAGCGACGCGGGGGACCGGGGAGCTGTTTTTT
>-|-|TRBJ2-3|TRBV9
CASSVKGDTQYF
TGTGCCAGCAGCGTTAAGGGTGATACGCAGTATTTT
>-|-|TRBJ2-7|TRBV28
CASSQRQRSYEQYF
TGTGCCAGCAGTCAAAGACAGAGATCCTACGAGCAGTACTTC
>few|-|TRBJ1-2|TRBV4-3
CASSQELGSGLGRSAGYTF
TGCGCCAGCAGCCAAGAACTCGGATCAGGGTTGGGCAGGTCCGCTGGCTACACCTTC
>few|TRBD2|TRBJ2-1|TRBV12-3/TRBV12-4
CASSFGQLLAGAREQFF
TGTGCCAGCAGTTTCGGACAATTACTAGCGGGAGCGCGTGAGCAGTTCTTC
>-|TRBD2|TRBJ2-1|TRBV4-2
CASSQEGLRSGEQFF
TGTGCCAGCAGCCAAGAGGGACTACGGTCGGGGGAGCAGTTCTTC
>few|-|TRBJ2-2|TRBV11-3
CASSLDLPGELFF
TGTGCCAGCAGCTTAGATCTCCCCGGGGAGCTGTTTTTT
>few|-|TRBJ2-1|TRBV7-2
CASSSWSSYNEQFF
TGTGCCAGCAGCTCGTGGTCCTCCTACAATGAGCAGTTCTTC
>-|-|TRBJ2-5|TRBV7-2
CASSFNRQKETQYF
TGTGCCAGCAGCTTTAACCGGCAGAAAGAGACCCAGTACTTC
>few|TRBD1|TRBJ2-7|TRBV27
CASSQTGGSAYEQYF
TGTGCCAGCAGTCAGACAGGGGGTTCGGCCTACGAGCAGTACTTC
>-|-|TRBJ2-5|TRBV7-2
CASSSGGRAQYF
TGTGCCAGCAGCTCCGGAGGCCGGGCCCAGTACTTC
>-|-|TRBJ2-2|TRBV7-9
CASSPDRGTLGELFF
TGTGCCAGCAGCCCTGATCGGGGTACGCTGGGGGAGCTGTTTTTT
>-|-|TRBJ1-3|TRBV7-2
CASSLLQSGNTIYF
TGTGCCAGCAGCTTATTACAGTCCGGAAACACCATATATTTT
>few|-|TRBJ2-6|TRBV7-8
CASSLAETSYGSGANVLTF
TGTGCCAGCAGCTTAGCAGAGACAAGTTACGGAAGTGGGGCCAACGTCCTGACTTTC
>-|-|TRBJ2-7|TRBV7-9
CASSPSLDGSSYEQYF
TGTGCCAGCAGCCCCAGTCTTGACGGGAGTTCCTACGAGCAGTACTTC
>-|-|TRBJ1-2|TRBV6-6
CASSQTDRSYGYTF
TGTGCCAGCAGCCAAACGGACCGTTCGTATGGCTACACCTTC
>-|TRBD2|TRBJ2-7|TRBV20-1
CSARPIAGGFYEQYF
TGCAGTGCTAGACCTATAGCGGGGGGTTTCTACGAGCAGTACTTC
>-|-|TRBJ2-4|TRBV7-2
CASREFTKNIQYF
TGTGCCAGCAGGGAGTTTACCAAAAACATTCAGTACTTC
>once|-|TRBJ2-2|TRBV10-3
CAISEGPDNTGELFF
TGTGCCATCAGTGAGGGACCCGATAACACCGGGGAGCTGTTTTTT
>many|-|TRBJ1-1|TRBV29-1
CSVFGALMNTEAFF
TGCAGCGTTTTTGGGGCCCTAATGAACACTGAAGCTTTCTTT
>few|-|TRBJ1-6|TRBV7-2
CASSLLQGWGSPLHF
TGTGCCAGCAGCTTACTCCAGGGATGGGGTTCACCCCTCCACTTT
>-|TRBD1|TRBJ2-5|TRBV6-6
CASSIQTGVSETQYF
TGTGCCAGCAGTATCCAAACAGGGGTATCAGAGACCCAGTACTTC
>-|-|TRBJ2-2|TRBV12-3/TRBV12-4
CASLRNTKGGELFF
TGTGCCAGTCTAAGGAACACTAAGGGCGGGGAGCTGTTTTTT
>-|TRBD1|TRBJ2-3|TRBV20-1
CSASRQGRGTDTQYF
TGCAGTGCTAGTCGACAGGGGAGAGGCACAGATACGCAGTATTTT
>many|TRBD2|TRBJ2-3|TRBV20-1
CSARNPTSGSPDTQYF
TGCAGTGCTAGAAACCCCACTAGCGGGAGCCCAGATACGCAGTATTTT
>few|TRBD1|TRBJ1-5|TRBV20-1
CSAERDRDQPQHF
TGCAGTGCCGAAAGGGACAGAGATCAGCCCCAGCATTTT
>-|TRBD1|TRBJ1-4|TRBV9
CASSVEGGRNEKLFF
TGTGCCAGCAGCGTAGAAGGGGGCCGTAATGAAAAACTGTTTTTT
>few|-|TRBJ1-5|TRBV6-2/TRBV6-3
CASRTGTGLQPQHF
TGTGCCAGCAGGACCGGGACGGGTCTTCAGCCCCAGCATTTT
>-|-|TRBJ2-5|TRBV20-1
CSARGTAGGAVGETQYF
TGCAGTGCTAGAGGGACGGCTGGGGGGGCAGTCGGGGAGACCCAGTACTTC
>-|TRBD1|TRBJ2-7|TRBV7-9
CASSGDRGEQYF
TGTGCCAGCAGCGGGGACAGGGGCGAGCAGTACTTC
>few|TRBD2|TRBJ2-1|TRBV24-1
CATSEGSGGLWYNEQFF
TGTGCCACCAGTGAGGGAAGCGGGGGCCTCTGGTACAATGAGCAGTTCTTC
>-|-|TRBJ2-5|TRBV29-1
CSVSSGVVWRLGKETQYF
TGCAGCGTTAGTTCCGGGGTTGTGTGGAGGTTGGGGAAAGAGACCCAGTACTTC
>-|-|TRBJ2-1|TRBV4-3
CASSDRPGPYNEQFF
TGCGCCAGCAGCGACCGCCCGGGGCCCTACAATGAGCAGTTCTTC
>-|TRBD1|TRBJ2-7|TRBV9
CASSTSTGTGWHEQYF
TGTGCCAGCAGCACATCTACCGGGACAGGATGGCACGAGCAGTACTTC